The 28 T cell receptor beta chains given below trace back to one sample, sequenced in a study of tumour-infiltrating T cells in Burkitt lymphoma. The assay was immunoSEQ multiplex PCR, and TCRdb's table has in-frame clones only and misses some. The table lists around 3,900 clones, 14% to 15% of them singletons, with less than 25% in the top ten. Sequencing used tumor tissue. These receptor sequences come from a human donor with Burkitt lymphoma.

The chain recombines TRBV6-6 with TRBJ2-7; D uncertain. This CDR3 region has 16 residues. Germline CDR1 and CDR2: MNHNY and SVGAGI (reference sequence). V lost 4 bases and J 5 bases, leaving 21 bases between the germline ends. CDR3 residues: CASSFLSFSRADEQYF. In DNA form, the CDR3 reads TGTGCCAGCAGTTTCCTCTCCTTTTCGCGCGCGGACGAGCAGTACTTC.

This rearrangement joins TRBV27 to TRBJ1-1; no clear D. Trimming shortened V by 5 bases and J by 4 bases, and 11 bases separated the two germline ends. There are 13 residues in the CDR3. Germline V gives CDR1 MNHEY, CDR2 SMNVEV (reference sequence). The CDR3 reads CASSGGWGTEAFF. CDR3 nucleotides: TGTGCCAGCAGTGGAGGGTGGGGCACTGAAGCTTTCTTT.

This clone has only a few counts. The chain uses TRBV5-1 and TRBJ2-7; 11 nucleotides agree with TRBD2. The CDR3 runs 15 residues. With V trimmed by 3 bases and J by 3 bases, 5 bases remained unmatched. Germline lookup yields CDR1 SGHRS and CDR2 YFSETQ. In DNA form, the CDR3 reads TGCGCCAGCAGCTGGGCTAGCGGGGGGCTCTACGAGCAGTACTTC. Protein: CASSWASGGLYEQYF. Full variable domain (missing parts from reference TRBV5-1 and TRBJ2-7): KAGVTQTPRYLIKTRGQQVTLSCSPISGHRSVSWYQQTPGQGLQFLFEYFSETQRNKGNFPGRFSGRQFSNSRSEMNVSTLELGDSALYLCASSWASGGLYEQYFGPGTRLTVT.

This clone was counted between two and nine times. A read error may produce the germline difference seen at one junction end. V usage is TRBV15 and J usage is TRBJ1-1; D gene ambiguous. The CDR3 covers 14 residues. The germline CDR1 and CDR2 sequences are LNHNV and YYDKDF (reference sequence). The CDR3 reads CATSSNFPNTKAFF. CDR3 DNA sequence: TGTGCCACCAGCAGTAATTTCCCGAACACTAAAGCTTTCTTT.

In its sample, this clone was seen a few times. The chain recombines TRBV6-5 with TRBJ2-5, with a tentative D call TRBD1 (5 bases). Germline V gene sequence: CDR1 MNHEY, CDR2 SVGAGI. The length of the CDR3 is 14 residues. Trimming removed 2 bases at V and 1 base at J, with 8 bases between. CDR3 amino acids: CASSYTGFQETQYF. The CDR3 nucleotides are TGTGCCAGCAGTTACACAGGCTTCCAAGAGACCCAGTACTTC.

J is TRBJ2-7 and V is TRBV6-6, with 7 nucleotides matching TRBD1. Losses at the gene ends were 5 bases for V and 5 bases for J; bases not matched to a gene: 6. Germline assignment: CDR1 MNHNY and CDR2 SVGAGI (reference sequence). The CDR3 runs 13 residues. In DNA, the CDR3 is TGTGCCAGCAGTCGACAGGGTTTCGACGAGCAGTACTTC. Translated, it gives CASSRQGFDEQYF.

V is TRBV19 and J is TRBJ2-2; 9 nucleotides line up with TRBD2. The CDR3 totals 17 residues. Looked up from germline, CDR1 is LNHDA and CDR2 is SQIVND (reference sequence). V was clipped by 4 bases and J by 2 bases; unmatched bases: 8. The CDR3 reads CASSRGLAGQNTGELFF. The CDR3 bases are TGTGCCAGTAGTAGAGGGCTAGCGGGACAAAACACCGGGGAGCTGTTTTTT. Full variable domain (remainder filled in from reference TRBV19 and TRBJ2-2): DGGITQSPKYLFRKEGQNVTLSCEQNLNHDAMYWYRQDPGQGLRLIYYSQIVNDFQKGDIAEGYSVSREKKESFPLTVTSAQKNPTAFYLCASSRGLAGQNTGELFFGEGSRLTVL.

This chain uses TRBV5-1 with TRBJ1-1; 9 bases are a match to TRBD1. The CDR3 is 16 residues long. From germline, CDR1 is SGHRS and CDR2 YFSETQ. Trimming took 3 bases from V and 5 from J; bases not matched to a gene: 11. The CDR3 region has the DNA TGCGCCAGCAGCTCCACCCCGTGGACAGGGGATACTGAAGCTTTCTTT. Its protein product is CASSSTPWTGDTEAFF.

This rearrangement joins TRBV6-5 to TRBJ1-5, with D perhaps TRBD1 (5 bases). The V and J ends lost 6 bases and 1 base respectively, with 13 bases between them. This CDR3 contains 15 residues. Germline loops: CDR1 MNHEY, CDR2 SVGAGI. CDR3 sequence (DNA): TGTGCCAGCAGCCCACGACAGAGCAGCAATCAGCCCCAGCATTTT. It is translated as CASSPRQSSNQPQHF.

This clone has only a few counts. The junction does not match germline at one end; this may be a read error. Here the CDR3 DNA reads TGTGCCAGCAGCCAAGATAACAAGAGGGGATCTATCTTT. It encodes CASSQDNKRGSIF. This sequence joins TRBV4-2 and TRBJ1-1; possible D gene TRBD1, 5 bases. Germline-derived CDR1 and CDR2 are LGHNA and YNFKEQ. CDR3 length: 13 amino acids.

This clone ranks as large (0.1 to 1%). The gene calls are TRBV4-1 and TRBJ2-3; 9 bases are a match to TRBD2. The ends lost 1 base at V and 1 base at J; junction bases unmatched: 3. CDR3 size: 16 residues. Germline assignment: CDR1 MGHRA and CDR2 YSYEKL. CDR3 in amino acids: CASSQALAGGTDTQYF. The CDR3, as DNA: TGCGCCAGCAGCCAAGCCTTAGCGGGAGGCACAGATACGCAGTATTTT.

The chain joins TRBV5-1 to TRBJ1-1; possibly TRBD1 for D (5 bases). Germline CDR1 is SGHRS and CDR2 is YFSETQ. Trimming pared 2 bases from V and 2 bases from J, leaving 13 bases between. CDR3 length: 15 amino acids. The CDR3 sequence: CASSFGGRANTEAFF. As DNA, the CDR3 is TGCGCCAGCAGCTTCGGCGGCAGGGCCAACACTGAAGCTTTCTTT.

This chain connects TRBV25-1 to TRBJ1-5, with D unclear. V was pared by 3 bases and J by 2 bases, with 8 bases between. Germline lookup yields CDR1 MGHDK and CDR2 SYGVNS. CDR3 length: 14 residues. CDR3 residues: CASSDSGGNQPQHF. CDR3 sequence (DNA): TGTGCCAGCAGTGATTCTGGGGGCAATCAGCCCCAGCATTTT.

This clone turned up a few times. The chain combines TRBV2 with TRBJ1-2; the match to TRBD1 covers 10 bases. This CDR3 spans 11 amino acids. Per the germline V gene, CDR1 is SNHLY and CDR2 is FYNNEI. V was pared by 10 bases and J by 7 bases, with 3 bases of the junction left unmatched. The CDR3 coding sequence is TGTGCCACCGGACAGGGGGTTGGCTACACCTTC. Amino acid sequence: CATGQGVGYTF.

This clone showed up just a few times. CDR3 sequence (DNA): TGTGCCAGTAGTTCTCGTATAGATCTTAACTATGGCTACACCTTC. Its translation: CASSSRIDLNYGYTF. The chain employs TRBV19 and TRBJ1-2, with D uncertain. Germline lookup yields CDR1 LNHDA and CDR2 SQIVND (reference sequence). There are 15 residues in the CDR3. The V end was cut by 5 bases, the J end by 1 base, with 14 bases between.

The V and J genes are TRBV10-3 and TRBJ2-2; a possible D gene is TRBD2 (6 bases). Trimming pared 6 bases from V and 0 bases from J, leaving 20 bases between. Germline V CDR1 and CDR2: ENHRY, SYGVKD. The CDR3 sequence is 18 residues long. In DNA form, the CDR3 reads TGTGCCATCAGGGGGGACTGGACGAAGCTTGCGAACACCGGGGAGCTGTTTTTT. This gives the protein CAIRGDWTKLANTGELFF.

This clone was seen more than once but under ten times. Here the CDR3 DNA reads TGTGCCAGCAGCTTAGTATTGACAGGGGGCACAACTAATGAAAAACTGTTTTTT. Residues: CASSLVLTGGTTNEKLFF. The chain employs TRBV7-9 and TRBJ1-4; 10 bases agree with TRBD1. The CDR3 length is 18 residues. The V and J ends lost 1 base and 0 bases, in that order; junction bases with no gene match: 5. Germline CDR1 and CDR2: SEHNR and FQNEAQ (reference sequence).

In DNA, the CDR3 is TGTGCCAGCAGCGCGATGAGAACGCATCTCGGCTTCAATCAGCCCCAGCATTTT. This codes for CASSAMRTHLGFNQPQHF. The chain is built from TRBV9 and TRBJ1-5; the D is unclear. The V gene lost 3 bases and the J gene lost 3 bases, with 22 bases spanning the gap. In germline, CDR1 is SGDLS, CDR2 YYNGEE. The CDR3 is 18 amino acids.

The V and J genes are TRBV27 and TRBJ2-1, with D possibly TRBD1 on 5 matching bases. Trimming stripped 3 bases from V and 4 bases from J, with 13 bases between. This CDR3 region has 15 residues. CDR1 is MNHEY and CDR2 is SMNVEV in the germline V gene (reference sequence). The CDR3 coding sequence is TGTGCCAGCAGTTTTAGTAGTAGGGGTTACAATGAGCAGTTCTTC. Translating it yields CASSFSSRGYNEQFF.

In its sample, this clone ranks as medium-sized. The V call is TRBV19, the J call TRBJ1-2; weak D call: TRBD1 (5 bases). The germline V gene has CDR1 LNHDA and CDR2 SQIVND (reference sequence). The CDR3 spans 13 residues. V lost 3 bases, J lost 4 bases, and 9 bases lay in between. CDR3 sequence: CASSIPGFYGYTF. The CDR3 coding sequence is TGTGCCAGTAGTATCCCAGGGTTCTATGGCTACACCTTC.

The V and J genes are TRBV27 and TRBJ2-3; D not resolved. Germline loops: CDR1 MNHEY, CDR2 SMNVEV (reference sequence). V dropped 3 bases and J dropped 6 bases, with 7 bases sitting between them. CDR3 length: 12 amino acids. CDR3 sequence (DNA): TGTGCCAGCAGTTTGCGGATGGATACGCAGTATTTT. It is translated as CASSLRMDTQYF.

This clone was found a few times. The chain is built from TRBV5-1 and TRBJ2-2; perhaps TRBD2 as D (6 bases). V was pared by 4 bases and J by 5 bases, with 12 bases between. The germline V gene has CDR1 SGHRS and CDR2 YFSETQ. The CDR3 has 14 amino acids. CDR3 DNA sequence: TGCGCCAGCAGCATTTCCGGGACTACCGGGGAGCTGTTTTTT. Its translation is CASSISGTTGELFF.

The rearrangement uses TRBV5-1 and TRBJ2-5; 8 bases align to TRBD1. CDR1 is SGHRS, CDR2 YFSETQ, per germline. This CDR3 contains 14 residues. V was clipped by 4 bases and J by 5 bases; unmatched bases: 7. This CDR3 is CASSQGADGETQYF. The CDR3 coding sequence is TGCGCCAGCAGCCAGGGGGCGGACGGGGAGACCCAGTACTTC.

This clone was detected a few times. The chain couples TRBV5-1 to TRBJ2-6; weak D call: TRBD2 (6 bases). This CDR3 spans 14 amino acids. Germline CDR1 reads SGHRS; CDR2 reads YFSETQ. Trimming took 3 bases from V and 2 from J, leaving 6 bases between them. The CDR3 spells CASSWRAGANVLTF. DNA for the CDR3: TGCGCCAGCAGCTGGAGGGCTGGGGCCAACGTCCTGACTTTC. Together with reference TRBV5-1 and TRBJ2-6, the CDR3 gives the full variable domain: KAGVTQTPRYLIKTRGQQVTLSCSPISGHRSVSWYQQTPGQGLQFLFEYFSETQRNKGNFPGRFSGRQFSNSRSEMNVSTLELGDSALYLCASSWRAGANVLTFGAGSRLTVL.

The chain carries TRBV5-1 and TRBJ2-7, with TRBD1 matching 7 bases. The CDR3 length is 16 residues. Germline CDR1 is SGHRS and CDR2 is YFSETQ. With 0 bases clipped from V and 2 bases from J, the junction kept 8 bases outside the gene matches. CDR3: CASSLDWDSTTYEQYF. In DNA form, the CDR3 reads TGCGCCAGCAGCTTGGATTGGGACAGCACTACCTACGAGCAGTACTTC.

The chain uses TRBV2 and TRBJ1-2, with D perhaps TRBD1 (6 bases). Between the trimmed V and J ends, which lost 7 bases and 6 bases, there was a span of 18 bases. This CDR3 is built from 14 residues. CDR1 and CDR2 (germline): SNHLY, FYNNEI. The chain's CDR3 is CASIGSGEENGYTF. DNA of the CDR3: TGTGCCAGCATAGGGTCAGGGGAAGAAAATGGCTACACCTTC.

This clone showed up just a few times. The chain combines TRBV7-2 with TRBJ2-3, with unresolved D. The germline V gene has CDR1 SGHTA and CDR2 FQGNSA. The CDR3 runs to 11 residues. Trimming cost V 4 bases and J 4 bases, with 3 bases left between them. The chain's CDR3 is CASSSADTQYF. The CDR3 DNA reads as TGTGCCAGCAGCTCGGCAGATACGCAGTATTTT. Looking up the rest from reference TRBV7-2 and TRBJ2-3 gives the full variable domain: GAGVSQSPSNKVTEKGKDVELRCDPISGHTALYWYRQSLGQGLEFLIYFQGNSAPDKSGLPSDRFSAERTGGSVSTLTIQRTQQEDSAVYLCASSSADTQYFGPGTRLTVL.

The J gene is TRBJ1-1, the V gene TRBV9; 9 bases fit TRBD1. This CDR3 is 17 amino acids long. Germline values: CDR1 SGDLS, CDR2 YYNGEE. Trimming at V came to 3 bases and at J to 1 base, leaving 10 bases not matched to a gene. The CDR3 protein is CASSASGTGLRNTEAFF. The CDR3 DNA reads TGTGCCAGCAGCGCCTCCGGGACAGGGCTTCGGAACACTGAAGCTTTCTTT.